Listed below are T cell receptor beta chains from one sample, sequenced in a study of blood T cell repertoires in COVID-19. TCRdb's table, derived via immunoSEQ multiplex PCR, lists solely in-frame clones and lacks some. In the table there are approximately 220,000 clones, about 85% of which are singletons. Sequences were obtained from peripheral blood. All receptors derive from a man aged 35-49 years with acute or convalescent COVID-19. CDR3s include the opening cysteine and the closing phenylalanine or tryptophan. Each record gives: J gene, clone size, D gene, V gene, CDR3 protein, CDR3 DNA. A D gene is named only where the DNA matches it firmly. The size of a clone is reported for some rows only, either as once, few or many, or as a class for expanded clones.

j_gene: TRBJ1-4
abundance: NA
d_gene: TRBD1
v_gene: TRBV4-1
CDR3aa: CASSREGTGTNEKLFF
CDR3nt: TGCGCCAGCAGCCGAGAAGGGACAGGGACTAATGAAAAACTGTTTTTT

j_gene: TRBJ1-1
abundance: NA
d_gene: NA
v_gene: TRBV6-5
CDR3aa: CACGWGQDTEAFF
CDR3nt: TGTGCCTGTGGGTGGGGGCAGGACACTGAAGCTTTCTTT

j_gene: TRBJ1-5
abundance: NA
d_gene: TRBD1
v_gene: TRBV30
CDR3aa: CAWRGQGNQPQHF
CDR3nt: TGTGCCTGGAGAGGACAGGGAAATCAGCCCCAGCATTTT

j_gene: TRBJ2-5
abundance: NA
d_gene: TRBD2
v_gene: TRBV24-1
CDR3aa: CATSDSRLAGVGTQYF
CDR3nt: TGTGCCACCAGTGATTCCAGGCTAGCGGGAGTGGGGACCCAGTACTTC

j_gene: TRBJ2-6
abundance: NA
d_gene: TRBD2
v_gene: TRBV27
CDR3aa: CASSLASGGAVGANVLTF
CDR3nt: TGTGCCAGCAGTTTAGCTAGCGGGGGGGCGGTCGGGGCCAACGTCCTGACTTTC

j_gene: TRBJ1-5
abundance: once
d_gene: NA
v_gene: TRBV6-5
CDR3aa: CASSQQPRGNQPQHF
CDR3nt: TGTGCCAGCAGTCAACAGCCGCGGGGCAATCAGCCCCAGCATTTT

j_gene: TRBJ2-3
abundance: NA
d_gene: TRBD1
v_gene: TRBV2
CDR3aa: CASSESQDRAITDTQYF
CDR3nt: TGTGCCAGCAGTGAATCCCAGGACAGGGCCATCACAGATACGCAGTATTTT

j_gene: TRBJ2-7
abundance: once
d_gene: NA
v_gene: TRBV23-1
CDR3aa: CAPRRGSKNEQYF
CDR3nt: TGCGCCCCCCGTCGAGGGTCGAAGAACGAGCAGTACTTC

j_gene: TRBJ2-2
abundance: NA
d_gene: TRBD1
v_gene: TRBV24-1
CDR3aa: CATGGRPNTGELFF
CDR3nt: TGTGCGACAGGGGGGCGGCCTAACACCGGGGAGCTGTTTTTT

j_gene: TRBJ2-1
abundance: NA
d_gene: NA
v_gene: TRBV7-2
CDR3aa: CASSLSDEQFF
CDR3nt: TGTGCCAGCAGCTTGAGCGATGAGCAGTTCTTC

j_gene: TRBJ2-7
abundance: few
d_gene: TRBD2
v_gene: TRBV5-6
CDR3aa: CASSLEILSAGRSYEQYF
CDR3nt: TGTGCCAGCAGCTTGGAGATCTTATCAGCGGGACGGTCCTACGAGCAGTACTTC

j_gene: TRBJ2-6
abundance: NA
d_gene: TRBD1
v_gene: TRBV10-2
CDR3aa: CASSELGQGFIGANVLTF
CDR3nt: TGCGCCAGCAGCGAGCTGGGACAGGGGTTCATAGGGGCCAACGTCCTGACTTTC

j_gene: TRBJ2-3
abundance: NA
d_gene: TRBD2
v_gene: TRBV5-1
CDR3aa: CASSSGGPRTDTQYF
CDR3nt: TGCGCCAGCAGTAGCGGGGGACCTCGCACAGATACGCAGTATTTT

j_gene: TRBJ2-5
abundance: NA
d_gene: NA
v_gene: TRBV5-1
CDR3aa: CASALLFQETQYF
CDR3nt: TGCGCCAGCGCACTTCTTTTTCAAGAGACCCAGTACTTC

j_gene: TRBJ1-1
abundance: NA
d_gene: NA
v_gene: TRBV19
CDR3aa: CASGWGDTEAFF
CDR3nt: TGTGCCAGTGGTTGGGGGGATACTGAAGCTTTCTTT

j_gene: TRBJ1-5
abundance: NA
d_gene: TRBD1
v_gene: TRBV5-4
CDR3aa: CASSSGRGANQPQHF
CDR3nt: TGTGCCAGCAGCTCCGGCAGGGGGGCTAATCAGCCCCAGCATTTT

j_gene: TRBJ2-5
abundance: NA
d_gene: TRBD1
v_gene: TRBV5-1
CDR3aa: CASSLRGDRVQETQYF
CDR3nt: TGCGCCAGCAGCTTGAGAGGGGACAGGGTCCAAGAGACCCAGTACTTC

j_gene: TRBJ1-2
abundance: NA
d_gene: NA
v_gene: TRBV6-2/TRBV6-3
CDR3aa: CASSYSRTYYGYTF
CDR3nt: TGTGCCAGCAGTTACTCAAGGACATACTATGGCTACACCTTC

j_gene: TRBJ2-5
abundance: NA
d_gene: NA
v_gene: TRBV29-1
CDR3aa: CSVSPEETQYF
CDR3nt: TGCAGCGTTTCCCCGGAGGAGACCCAGTACTTC

j_gene: TRBJ1-2
abundance: NA
d_gene: NA
v_gene: TRBV4-1
CDR3aa: CASSQEARNNYGYTF
CDR3nt: TGCGCCAGCAGCCAAGAAGCCAGGAATAACTATGGCTACACCTTC

j_gene: TRBJ2-7
abundance: NA
d_gene: NA
v_gene: TRBV4-3
CDR3aa: CASSQVRASLEQYF
CDR3nt: TGCGCCAGCAGCCAAGTTAGAGCCTCCCTGGAGCAGTACTTC

j_gene: TRBJ2-7
abundance: NA
d_gene: TRBD2
v_gene: TRBV4-1
CDR3aa: CASSQRSGRGEQYF
CDR3nt: TGCGCCAGCAGCCAACGTAGCGGGAGGGGCGAGCAGTACTTC

j_gene: TRBJ2-2
abundance: NA
d_gene: TRBD2
v_gene: TRBV7-8
CDR3aa: CASSFTSGWATGELFF
CDR3nt: TGTGCCAGCAGCTTTACTAGCGGGTGGGCTACCGGGGAGCTGTTTTTT

j_gene: TRBJ1-1
abundance: NA
d_gene: NA
v_gene: TRBV11-2
CDR3aa: CASSLDRHNTEAFF
CDR3nt: TGTGCCAGCAGCTTAGATCGACATAACACTGAAGCTTTCTTT

j_gene: TRBJ1-6
abundance: once
d_gene: TRBD1
v_gene: TRBV6-2/TRBV6-3
CDR3aa: CASSRLGTDSSPLHF
CDR3nt: TGTGCCAGCAGCCGCTTGGGGACAGACTCTTCACCCCTCCACTTT

j_gene: TRBJ2-3
abundance: NA
d_gene: NA
v_gene: TRBV5-1
CDR3aa: CASSFISISDGTDTQYF
CDR3nt: TGCGCCAGCAGCTTCATCTCTATCAGCGACGGCACAGATACGCAGTATTTT

j_gene: TRBJ1-4
abundance: NA
d_gene: NA
v_gene: TRBV5-1
CDR3aa: CASSLPDSLNEKLFF
CDR3nt: TGCGCCAGCAGCCTCCCGGACAGTCTTAATGAAAAACTGTTTTTT

j_gene: TRBJ2-7
abundance: NA
d_gene: TRBD2
v_gene: TRBV3-1/TRBV3-2
CDR3aa: CASSPGGLAGPNYEQYF
CDR3nt: TGTGCCAGCAGCCCCGGCGGGCTAGCGGGTCCGAACTACGAGCAGTACTTC

j_gene: TRBJ2-1
abundance: NA
d_gene: NA
v_gene: TRBV11-2
CDR3aa: CASSLAAGWNEQFF
CDR3nt: TGTGCCAGCAGCTTAGCGGCAGGGTGGAATGAGCAGTTCTTC

j_gene: TRBJ2-3
abundance: few
d_gene: NA
v_gene: TRBV9
CDR3aa: CASSADSTTDTQYF
CDR3nt: TGTGCCAGCAGCGCGGACAGTACGACAGATACGCAGTATTTT

j_gene: TRBJ2-5
abundance: NA
d_gene: NA
v_gene: TRBV28
CDR3aa: CASSLYLGTNQETQYF
CDR3nt: TGTGCCAGCAGTTTATATCTAGGTACTAACCAAGAGACCCAGTACTTC

j_gene: TRBJ2-7
abundance: NA
d_gene: TRBD1
v_gene: TRBV18
CDR3aa: CASSPPTRQGREQYF
CDR3nt: TGTGCCAGCTCACCACCAACGCGACAGGGAAGAGAGCAGTACTTC

j_gene: TRBJ2-3
abundance: NA
d_gene: TRBD2
v_gene: TRBV24-1
CDR3aa: CATSSLAGGRTDTQYF
CDR3nt: TGTGCCACCAGTTCCCTAGCGGGGGGGCGAACAGATACGCAGTATTTT

j_gene: TRBJ2-1
abundance: once
d_gene: NA
v_gene: TRBV29-1
CDR3aa: CSVESKSFDEQFF
CDR3nt: TGCAGCGTTGAGAGTAAGAGTTTCGATGAGCAGTTCTTC

j_gene: TRBJ2-5
abundance: NA
d_gene: NA
v_gene: TRBV20-1
CDR3aa: CSASPGIRGETQYF
CDR3nt: TGCAGTGCTAGTCCGGGGATCCGCGGGGAGACCCAGTACTTC

j_gene: TRBJ2-1
abundance: NA
d_gene: TRBD2
v_gene: TRBV19
CDR3aa: CASLAGTNEQFF
CDR3nt: TGTGCCAGTCTAGCGGGTACCAATGAGCAGTTCTTC

j_gene: TRBJ2-1
abundance: NA
d_gene: TRBD2
v_gene: TRBV27
CDR3aa: CASSSGLAGVSEQFF
CDR3nt: TGTGCCAGCAGTTCGGGACTAGCGGGAGTCAGTGAGCAGTTCTTC

j_gene: TRBJ1-2
abundance: NA
d_gene: TRBD1
v_gene: TRBV5-1
CDR3aa: CASSLRQGHYTF
CDR3nt: TGCGCCAGCAGCCTCAGACAGGGCCACTACACCTTC

j_gene: TRBJ2-2
abundance: NA
d_gene: TRBD1
v_gene: TRBV7-9
CDR3aa: CASSLADRDGTGELFF
CDR3nt: TGTGCCAGCAGCTTAGCGGACAGGGATGGCACCGGGGAGCTGTTTTTT

j_gene: TRBJ1-6
abundance: NA
d_gene: NA
v_gene: TRBV6-2/TRBV6-3
CDR3aa: CASSPQGRPPLHF
CDR3nt: TGTGCCAGCAGTCCACAGGGAAGGCCACCCCTCCACTTT

j_gene: TRBJ1-2
abundance: NA
d_gene: NA
v_gene: TRBV30
CDR3aa: CAWRYKDRYYGYTF
CDR3nt: TGTGCCTGGAGGTACAAGGACAGATACTATGGCTACACCTTC

j_gene: TRBJ1-2
abundance: NA
d_gene: NA
v_gene: TRBV11-2
CDR3aa: CASSSRIYGYTF
CDR3nt: TGTGCCAGCAGTTCCAGGATCTATGGCTACACCTTC

j_gene: TRBJ2-1
abundance: NA
d_gene: TRBD2
v_gene: TRBV11-2
CDR3aa: CASTAGLAGANFYNEQFF
CDR3nt: TGTGCCAGCACCGCGGGTCTAGCGGGAGCGAACTTCTACAATGAGCAGTTCTTC

j_gene: TRBJ1-1
abundance: NA
d_gene: TRBD1
v_gene: TRBV10-3
CDR3aa: CAIRRGTGMNTEAFF
CDR3nt: TGTGCCATCCGCCGGGGGACAGGGATGAACACTGAAGCTTTCTTT

j_gene: TRBJ2-1
abundance: NA
d_gene: TRBD2
v_gene: TRBV7-9
CDR3aa: CASTNIGLAERNEQFF
CDR3nt: TGTGCCAGCACCAATATTGGACTAGCTGAACGCAATGAGCAGTTCTTC

j_gene: TRBJ2-7
abundance: NA
d_gene: NA
v_gene: TRBV13
CDR3aa: CASSFGPGDYEQYF
CDR3nt: TGTGCCAGCAGCTTTGGCCCGGGAGACTACGAGCAGTACTTC

j_gene: TRBJ1-6
abundance: NA
d_gene: NA
v_gene: TRBV6-5
CDR3aa: CASTKSFGGSSPLHF
CDR3nt: TGTGCCAGCACCAAGAGCTTTGGAGGGAGTTCACCCCTCCACTTT